These T cell receptor beta chains were read from a single sample in a study of tumor-infiltrating lymphocytes in primary liver carcinoma. TCRdb reanalysed the multiplex PCR reads using MiXCR and keeps one entry per CDR3 protein. This sample has more than 85,000 distinct CDR3 sequences, with roughly 80% found just once. Sequenced: liver tumor tissue from sampling region 3. The receptors stem from a middle-aged man with primary liver carcinoma and hepatitis B virus infection. The CDR3 runs from the conserved cysteine through the conserved F or W. The D gene is left open where the match is weak. Where a row states a size, it is once, few, many or the class of an expanded clone; other rows omit it.

J,V,size,D,length,DNA,CDR3
TRBJ1-5,TRBV11-2,.,.,17,TGTGCCAGCAGCTTAGTAGGGGTAATAGGGAGAAATCGGCCCCAGCATTTT,CASSLVGVIGRNRPQHF
TRBJ1-1,TRBV7-9,.,.,14,TGTGCCAGCAGCTGGGGTGGTTCTGACACTGAAACTTTCTTT,CASSWGGSDTETFF
TRBJ1-5,TRBV24-1,.,.,15,TGTGCCACCGGTGATGCTCAGGGCTACAATCAGCCCCAGCATTTT,CATGDAQGYNQPQHF
TRBJ1-1,TRBV29-1,.,.,13,TGCAGCGCTCAGAGCCAGAATAACAATGAAACTTTCTTT,CSAQSQNNNETFF
TRBJ2-1,TRBV5-8,.,.,14,TGTGACAGTAGCGTGGGGTCCATAGCGAATGAGCAGTTCTTC,CDSSVGSIANEQFF
TRBJ2-1,TRBV6-5,.,TRBD1,19,TGTGCCAGCAGTTACTCCGGGACAGGGGGCGGGAGGACCTACAATGAACAGTTCTTC,CASSYSGTGGGRTYNEQFF
TRBJ1-3,TRBV21-1,many,.,20,TGTGCCAGCAGCAAAGATCCCGGGACGTACTTGACGAACTCTGGAAACACCATATATTTT,CASSKDPGTYLTNSGNTIYF
TRBJ2-7,TRBV5-6,.,.,19,TGTGCCAGCAGCGCCACAGGGGCCCGCGGGGAGCAGAACTCCTACGAGCAGTACTTC,CASSATGARGEQNSYEQYF
TRBJ2-3,TRBV6-5,.,TRBD2,18,TGCGCCAGCAGGCGATGGGGGGCTAGCGGGACTAGCACAGATACGCAGTATTTT,CASRRWGASGTSTDTQYF
TRBJ1-6,TRBV20-1,few,.,14,TGCAGTGCTCACCCGACAGGCAATAATTCACCCCTCCACTTT,CSAHPTGNNSPLHF
TRBJ1-1,TRBV6-6,.,TRBD1,13,TGTACGAGCATGGGACAGATGAACACTGAAGCTTTCTTT,CTSMGQMNTEAFF
TRBJ2-7,TRBV4-2,.,TRBD1,15,TGTGTCAGCAACCAACGGACAGGTAACTCCTACGAGCAGTACTTC,CVSNQRTGNSYEQYF
TRBJ2-7,TRBV11-3,.,.,13,TGTGCCAGCAGCTTCGGTGTTTTGGGCAAGCAATATTTC,CASSFGVLGKQYF
TRBJ2-7,TRBV11-3,.,.,13,TGTGCCAGAAGCGTGGGACTGTCCTATGAGCAGTACTTC,CARSVGLSYEQYF
TRBJ2-5,TRBV6-5,.,.,14,TGTGCCAGCAGTTACTCGAATGCTGGGGAGACCCTGTACTTC,CASSYSNAGETLYF
TRBJ1-1,TRBV18,.,TRBD1,13,TGTGCCAGCTCAGGACAGGCGAACACTAAAGCTTTCTTT,CASSGQANTKAFF
TRBJ2-5,TRBV7-8,.,.,14,TGTGCCAGCAAGCAATGGACAACCCGAGAGACCCAGTACTTC,CASKQWTTRETQYF
TRBJ1-2,TRBV30,.,TRBD1,15,TGTGCTTGCCCCGGCTGGACAGGGTCGGTGGATGGCCACACCTTC,CACPGWTGSVDGHTF
TRBJ2-1,TRBV6-6,many,TRBD1,18,TGTGCCAGCAGTTACACAGGGGGCACGGGCCGCCCCTACAATGAGCAGTTCTTC,CASSYTGGTGRPYNEQFF
TRBJ2-2,TRBV11-2,.,.,15,TGTGCCAGCAGTCCATGGGCTGCGAAGACCGGGGAGCTGTTATTT,CASSPWAAKTGELLF
TRBJ1-1,TRBV4-3,.,.,15,TGCGCCAGCCGCCAAGATCCTAAAGGGCAAACAGAAGCTTTCTTT,CASRQDPKGQTEAFF
TRBJ2-3,TRBV7-3,.,TRBD1,15,TGTGCCAGCAGCTTGGGACAGGGCCGTACAGTTACGCAGTATTTT,CASSLGQGRTVTQYF
TRBJ2-1,TRBV18,few,.,16,TGTGCCAGCTCACCTCGTAACCCTGGAAGCCACAATGAGCAGTTCTTC,CASSPRNPGSHNEQFF
TRBJ1-2,TRBV28,.,.,15,TGTGCCAGCAGATCCGAGACAGGACGAAAGTATGGCTACACCTTC,CASRSETGRKYGYTF